This T cell receptor (beta chain) was recorded in a study of control samples from healthy donors and cancer patients. The assay was immunoSEQ multiplex PCR, and TCRdb's table has in-frame clones only and misses some. The sample holds around 17,000 clones, 70% to 90% seen once. The CDR3 contains 13 residues. Germline V gene data show CDR1 as SGHTA and CDR2 as FQGNSA. With 1 base removed from V and 6 bases from J, the gap between germline ends came to 9 bases. The TCR originated in a man aged 55-75 years with head and neck cancer. The chain has TRBV7-2 and TRBJ1-2; no firm D call. Input material: PBMCs. The CDR3 sequence is CASSLGPANGYTF. CDR3 nucleotide sequence: TGTGCCAGCAGCTTAGGTCCCGCGAATGGCTACACCTTC.